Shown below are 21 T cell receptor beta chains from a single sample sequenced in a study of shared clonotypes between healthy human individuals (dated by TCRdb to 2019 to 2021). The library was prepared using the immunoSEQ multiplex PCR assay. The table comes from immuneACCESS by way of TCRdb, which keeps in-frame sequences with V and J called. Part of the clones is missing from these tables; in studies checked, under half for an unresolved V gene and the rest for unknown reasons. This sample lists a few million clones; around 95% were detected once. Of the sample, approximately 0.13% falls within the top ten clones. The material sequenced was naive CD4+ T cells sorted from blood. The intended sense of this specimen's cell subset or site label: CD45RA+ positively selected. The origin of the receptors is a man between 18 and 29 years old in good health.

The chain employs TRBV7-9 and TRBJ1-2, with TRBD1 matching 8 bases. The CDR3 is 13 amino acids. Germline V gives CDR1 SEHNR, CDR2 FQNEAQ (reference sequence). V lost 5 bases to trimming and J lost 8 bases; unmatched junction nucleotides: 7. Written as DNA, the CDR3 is TGTGCCAGCAGCGGTCAGGGGGCAGAAGGCTACACCTTC. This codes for CASSGQGAEGYTF.

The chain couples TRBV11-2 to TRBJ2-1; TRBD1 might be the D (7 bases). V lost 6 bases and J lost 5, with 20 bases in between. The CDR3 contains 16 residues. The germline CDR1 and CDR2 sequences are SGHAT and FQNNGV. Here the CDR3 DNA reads TGTGCCAGCAGGAGACCCTTTGTCAGGGGGGACAATGAGCAGTTCTTC. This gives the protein CASRRPFVRGDNEQFF.

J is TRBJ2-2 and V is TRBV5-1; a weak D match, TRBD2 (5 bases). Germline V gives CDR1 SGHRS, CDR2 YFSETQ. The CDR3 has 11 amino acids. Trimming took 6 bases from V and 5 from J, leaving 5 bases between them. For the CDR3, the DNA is TGCGCCAGCACGGGGACCGGGGAGCTGTTTTTT. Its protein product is CASTGTGELFF.

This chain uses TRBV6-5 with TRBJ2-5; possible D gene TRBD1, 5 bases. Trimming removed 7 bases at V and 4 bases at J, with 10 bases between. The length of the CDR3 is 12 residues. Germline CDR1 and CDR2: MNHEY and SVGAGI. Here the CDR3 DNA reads TGTGCCAGCACCCGAAGGGGAGAGACCCAGTACTTC. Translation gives CASTRRGETQYF.

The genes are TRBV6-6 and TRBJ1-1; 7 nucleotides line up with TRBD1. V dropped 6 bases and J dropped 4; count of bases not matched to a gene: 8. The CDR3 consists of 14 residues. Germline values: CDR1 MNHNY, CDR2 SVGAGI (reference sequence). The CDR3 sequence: CASRRQGGTTEAFF. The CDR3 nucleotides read TGTGCCAGCAGACGACAGGGAGGGACCACTGAAGCTTTCTTT.

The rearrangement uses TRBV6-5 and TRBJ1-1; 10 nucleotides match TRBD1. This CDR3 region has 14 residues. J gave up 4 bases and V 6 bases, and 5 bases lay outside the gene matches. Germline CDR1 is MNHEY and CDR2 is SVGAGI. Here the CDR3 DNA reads TGTGCCAGCAGGGGACAGGGGAGTACCACTGAAGCTTTCTTT. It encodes CASRGQGSTTEAFF.

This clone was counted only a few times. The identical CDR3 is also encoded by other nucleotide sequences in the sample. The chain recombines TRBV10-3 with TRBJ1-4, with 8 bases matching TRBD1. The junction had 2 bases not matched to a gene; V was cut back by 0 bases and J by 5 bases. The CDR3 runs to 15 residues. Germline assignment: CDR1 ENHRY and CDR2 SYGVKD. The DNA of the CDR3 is TGTGCCATCAGTGAGTCAGGGACAGGCAATGAAAAACTGTTTTTT. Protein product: CAISESGTGNEKLFF.

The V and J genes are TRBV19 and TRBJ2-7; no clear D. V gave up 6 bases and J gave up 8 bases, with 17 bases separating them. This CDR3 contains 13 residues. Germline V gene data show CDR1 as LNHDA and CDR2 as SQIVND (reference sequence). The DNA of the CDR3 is TGTGCCAGTAGGGAGACGGATAGAAGCAAGCAGTACTTC. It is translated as CASRETDRSKQYF.

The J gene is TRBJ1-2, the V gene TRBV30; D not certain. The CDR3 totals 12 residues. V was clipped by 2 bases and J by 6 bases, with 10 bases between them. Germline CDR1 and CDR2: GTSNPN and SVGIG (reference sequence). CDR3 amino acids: CAWSLNDNGYTF. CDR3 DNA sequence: TGTGCCTGGAGTCTCAACGACAATGGCTACACCTTC.

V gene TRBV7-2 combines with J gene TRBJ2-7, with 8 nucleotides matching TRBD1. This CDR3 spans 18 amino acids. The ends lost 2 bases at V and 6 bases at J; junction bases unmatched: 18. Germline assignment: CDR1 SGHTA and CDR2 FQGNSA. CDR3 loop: CASSLSVGAGGPTSEQYF. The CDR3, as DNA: TGTGCCAGCAGCTTATCCGTTGGGGCAGGGGGCCCTACTAGCGAGCAGTACTTC.

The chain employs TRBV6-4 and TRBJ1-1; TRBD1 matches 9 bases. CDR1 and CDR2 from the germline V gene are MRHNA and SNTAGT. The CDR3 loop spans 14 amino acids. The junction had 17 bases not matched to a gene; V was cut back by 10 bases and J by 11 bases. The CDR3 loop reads CATPGWDRVPLAFF. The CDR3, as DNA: TGTGCCACCCCCGGCTGGGACAGGGTCCCTCTGGCTTTCTTT.

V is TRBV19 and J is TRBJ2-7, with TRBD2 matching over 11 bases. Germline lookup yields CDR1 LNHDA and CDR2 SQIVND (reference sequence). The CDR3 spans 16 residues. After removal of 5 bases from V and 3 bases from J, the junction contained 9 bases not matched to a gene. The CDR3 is CASSPRLAGLIYEQYF. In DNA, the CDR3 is TGTGCCAGTAGTCCTAGACTAGCGGGGTTGATCTACGAGCAGTACTTC.

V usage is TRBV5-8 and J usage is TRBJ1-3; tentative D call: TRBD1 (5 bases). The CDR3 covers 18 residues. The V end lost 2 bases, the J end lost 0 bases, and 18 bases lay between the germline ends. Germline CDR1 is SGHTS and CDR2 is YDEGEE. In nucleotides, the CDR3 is TGTGCCAGCAGCTTAACTCTATTGGGAGGGGTCTCTGGAAACACCATATATTTT. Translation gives CASSLTLLGGVSGNTIYF.

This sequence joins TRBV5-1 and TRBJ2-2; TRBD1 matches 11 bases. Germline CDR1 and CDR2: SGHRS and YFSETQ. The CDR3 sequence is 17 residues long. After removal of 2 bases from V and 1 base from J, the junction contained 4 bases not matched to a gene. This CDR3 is CASSLRTGGLNTGELFF. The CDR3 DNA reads TGCGCCAGCAGCTTACGGACAGGGGGCCTGAACACCGGGGAGCTGTTTTTT.

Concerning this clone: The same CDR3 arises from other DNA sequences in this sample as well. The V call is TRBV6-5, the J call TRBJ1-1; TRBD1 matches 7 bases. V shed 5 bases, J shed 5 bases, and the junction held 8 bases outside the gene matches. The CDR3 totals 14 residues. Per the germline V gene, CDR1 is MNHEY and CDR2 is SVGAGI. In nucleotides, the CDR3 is TGTGCCAGCAGTAGAGGGGGCAAAGGGACTGAAGCTTTCTTT. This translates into CASSRGGKGTEAFF.

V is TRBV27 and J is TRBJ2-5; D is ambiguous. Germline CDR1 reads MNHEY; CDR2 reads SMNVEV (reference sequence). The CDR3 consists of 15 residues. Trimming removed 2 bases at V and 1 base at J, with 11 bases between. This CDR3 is CASSLSVQRQETQYF. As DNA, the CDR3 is TGTGCCAGCAGTTTAAGTGTTCAGCGCCAAGAGACCCAGTACTTC.

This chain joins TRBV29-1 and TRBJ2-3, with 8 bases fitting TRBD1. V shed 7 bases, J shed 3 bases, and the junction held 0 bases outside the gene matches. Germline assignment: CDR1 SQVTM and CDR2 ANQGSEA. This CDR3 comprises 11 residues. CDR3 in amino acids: CSGDRTDTQYF. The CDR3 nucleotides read TGCAGCGGGGACAGGACAGATACGCAGTATTTT.

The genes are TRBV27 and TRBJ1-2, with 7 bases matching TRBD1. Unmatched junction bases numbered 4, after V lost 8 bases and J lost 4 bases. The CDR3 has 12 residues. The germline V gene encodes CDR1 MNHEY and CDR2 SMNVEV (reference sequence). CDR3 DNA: TGTGCCAGCGCAAACAGGGGCTATGGCTACACCTTC. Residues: CASANRGYGYTF.

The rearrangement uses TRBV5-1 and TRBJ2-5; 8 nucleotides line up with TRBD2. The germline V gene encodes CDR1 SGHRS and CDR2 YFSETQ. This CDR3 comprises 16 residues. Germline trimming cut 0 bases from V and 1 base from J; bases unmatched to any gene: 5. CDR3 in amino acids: CASSLVGLAGQETQYF. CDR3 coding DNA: TGCGCCAGCAGCTTGGTCGGACTAGCAGGCCAAGAGACCCAGTACTTC.

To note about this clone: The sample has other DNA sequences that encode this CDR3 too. This CDR3 is CASSLGLAGVETQYF. The CDR3 DNA follows: TGTGCCAGCAGCTTAGGGCTAGCGGGAGTGGAGACCCAGTACTTC. The V gene is TRBV11-2, the J gene TRBJ2-5; TRBD2 aligns across 10 bases. Germline V CDR1 and CDR2: SGHAT, FQNNGV. The V and J ends lost 1 base and 5 bases, in that order; junction bases with no gene match: 4. The CDR3 is 15 residues long.

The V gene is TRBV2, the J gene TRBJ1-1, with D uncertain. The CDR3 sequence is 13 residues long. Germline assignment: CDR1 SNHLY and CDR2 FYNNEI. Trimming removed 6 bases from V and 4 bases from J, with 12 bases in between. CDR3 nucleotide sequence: TGTGCCAGCAGCCCGACCTGGGCCACTGAAGCTTTCTTT. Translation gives CASSPTWATEAFF.